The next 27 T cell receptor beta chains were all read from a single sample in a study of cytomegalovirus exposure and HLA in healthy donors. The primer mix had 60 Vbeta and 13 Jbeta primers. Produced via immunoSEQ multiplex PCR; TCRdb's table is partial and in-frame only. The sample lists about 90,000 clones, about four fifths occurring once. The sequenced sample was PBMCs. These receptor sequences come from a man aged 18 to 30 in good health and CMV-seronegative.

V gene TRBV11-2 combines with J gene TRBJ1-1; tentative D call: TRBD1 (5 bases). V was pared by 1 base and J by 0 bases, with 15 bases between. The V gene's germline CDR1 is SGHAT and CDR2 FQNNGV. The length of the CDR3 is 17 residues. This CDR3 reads CASSLVARATMNTEAFF. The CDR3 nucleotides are TGTGCCAGCAGCTTAGTCGCCAGGGCCACCATGAACACTGAAGCTTTCTTT. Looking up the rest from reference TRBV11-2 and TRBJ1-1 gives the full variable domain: EAGVAQSPRYKIIEKRQSVAFWCNPISGHATLYWYQQILGQGPKLLIQFQNNGVVDDSQLPKDRFSAERLKGVDSTLKIQPAKLEDSAVYLCASSLVARATMNTEAFFGQGTRLTVV.

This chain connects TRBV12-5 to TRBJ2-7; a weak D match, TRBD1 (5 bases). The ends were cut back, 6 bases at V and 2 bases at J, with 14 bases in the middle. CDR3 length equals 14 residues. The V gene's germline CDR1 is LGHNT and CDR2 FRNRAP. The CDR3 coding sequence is TGTGCTAGTGGCATGTCAGGGCTCCCCTACGAGCAGTACTTC. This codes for CASGMSGLPYEQYF. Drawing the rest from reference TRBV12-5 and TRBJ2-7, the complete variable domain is DARVTQTPRHKVTEMGQEVTMRCQPILGHNTVFWYRQTMMQGLELLAYFRNRAPLDDSGMPKDRFSAEMPDATLATLKIQPSEPRDSAVYFCASGMSGLPYEQYFGPGTRLTVT.

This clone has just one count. CDR3 DNA sequence: TGTGCCAGTAGTGGACCGGGACTGGGAATGGCAGCTTTCTTT. Protein product: CASSGPGLGMAAFF. The V call is TRBV19, the J call TRBJ1-1; weak D call: TRBD1 (5 bases). Germline V gives CDR1 LNHDA, CDR2 SQIVND (reference sequence). The CDR3 has 14 amino acids. Trimming cost V 5 bases and J 10 bases, with 20 bases left between them.

The CDR3 bases are TGTGCCAGCAGCCTTGGGACTAGCGGGAGTTATGAGACCCAGTACTTC. The encoded protein is CASSLGTSGSYETQYF. V usage is TRBV11-3 and J usage is TRBJ2-5, with 14 nucleotides matching TRBD2. Germline assignment: CDR1 SGHNT and CDR2 YENEEA. This CDR3 is 16 amino acids long. V was pared by 5 bases and J by 5 bases, with 7 bases of the junction left unmatched.

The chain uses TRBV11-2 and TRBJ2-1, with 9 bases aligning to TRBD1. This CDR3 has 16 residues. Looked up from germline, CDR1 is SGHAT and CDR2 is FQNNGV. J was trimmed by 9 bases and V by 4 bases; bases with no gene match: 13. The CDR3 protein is CASSSRQGGFRREQFF. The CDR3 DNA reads TGTGCCAGCAGCTCAAGACAGGGGGGGTTTAGGCGTGAGCAGTTCTTC.

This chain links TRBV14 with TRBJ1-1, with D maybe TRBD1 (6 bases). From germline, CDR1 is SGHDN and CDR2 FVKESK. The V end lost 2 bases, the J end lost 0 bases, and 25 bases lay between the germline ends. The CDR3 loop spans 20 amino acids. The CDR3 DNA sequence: TGTGCCAGCAGCCAAAGGGATCCGATGACAGGCGAAGTAATGAACACTGAAGCTTTCTTT. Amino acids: CASSQRDPMTGEVMNTEAFF.

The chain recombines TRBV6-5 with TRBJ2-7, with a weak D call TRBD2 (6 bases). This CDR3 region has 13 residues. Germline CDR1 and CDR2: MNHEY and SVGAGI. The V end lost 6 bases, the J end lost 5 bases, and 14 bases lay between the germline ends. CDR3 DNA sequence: TGTGCCAGCAGGCGGGACCCCAGGGACGAGCAGTACTTC. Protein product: CASRRDPRDEQYF.

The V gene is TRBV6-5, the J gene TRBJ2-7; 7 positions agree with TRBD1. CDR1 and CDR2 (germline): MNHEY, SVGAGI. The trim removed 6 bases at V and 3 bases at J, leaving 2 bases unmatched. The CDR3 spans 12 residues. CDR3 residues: CASSQGDYEQYF. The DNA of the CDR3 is TGTGCCAGCAGCCAGGGGGACTACGAGCAGTACTTC.

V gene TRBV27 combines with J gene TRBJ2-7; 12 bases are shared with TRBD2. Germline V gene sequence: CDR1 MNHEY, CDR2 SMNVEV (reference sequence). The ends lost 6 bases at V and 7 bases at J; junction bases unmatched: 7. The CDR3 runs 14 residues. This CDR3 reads CASRPSGRVEEQYF. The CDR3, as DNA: TGTGCCAGCAGGCCTAGCGGGAGGGTTGAGGAGCAGTACTTC.

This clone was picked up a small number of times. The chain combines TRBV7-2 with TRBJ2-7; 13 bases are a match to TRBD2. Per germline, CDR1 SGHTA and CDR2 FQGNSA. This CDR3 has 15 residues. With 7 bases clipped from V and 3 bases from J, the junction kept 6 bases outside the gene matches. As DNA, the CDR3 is TGTGCCAGCACCCTGACTAGCGGGAGGATCTACGAGCAGTACTTC. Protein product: CASTLTSGRIYEQYF.

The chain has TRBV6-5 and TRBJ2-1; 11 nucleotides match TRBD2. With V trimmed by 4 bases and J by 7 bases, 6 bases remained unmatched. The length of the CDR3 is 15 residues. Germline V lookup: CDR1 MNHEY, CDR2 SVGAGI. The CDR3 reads CASSSLAGVSNEQFF. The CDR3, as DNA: TGTGCCAGCAGTTCACTAGCGGGAGTATCAAATGAGCAGTTCTTC.

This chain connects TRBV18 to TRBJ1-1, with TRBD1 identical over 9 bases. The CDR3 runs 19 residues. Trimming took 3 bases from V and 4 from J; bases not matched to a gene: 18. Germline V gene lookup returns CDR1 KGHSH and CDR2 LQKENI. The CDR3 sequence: CASSPSVGTGKVWVTEAFF. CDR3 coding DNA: TGTGCCAGCTCACCCTCGGTCGGGACAGGGAAGGTTTGGGTCACTGAAGCTTTCTTT.

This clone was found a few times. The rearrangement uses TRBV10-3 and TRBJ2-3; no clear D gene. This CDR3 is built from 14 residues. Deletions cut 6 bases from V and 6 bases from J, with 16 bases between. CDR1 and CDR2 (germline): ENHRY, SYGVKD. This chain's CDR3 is CAIRRQSLGDTQYF. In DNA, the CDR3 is TGTGCCATCAGGCGGCAGTCACTCGGGGATACGCAGTATTTT.

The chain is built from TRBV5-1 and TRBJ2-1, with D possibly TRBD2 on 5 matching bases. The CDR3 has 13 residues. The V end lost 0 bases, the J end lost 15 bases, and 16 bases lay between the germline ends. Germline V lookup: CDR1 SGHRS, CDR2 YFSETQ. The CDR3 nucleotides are TGCGCCAGCAGCTTGGCCCTGGGAGTAACACCGTTCTTC. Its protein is CASSLALGVTPFF.

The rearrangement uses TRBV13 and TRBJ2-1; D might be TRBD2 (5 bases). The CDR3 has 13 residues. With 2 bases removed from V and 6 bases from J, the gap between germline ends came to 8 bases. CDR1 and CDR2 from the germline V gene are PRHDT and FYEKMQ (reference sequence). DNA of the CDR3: TGTGCCAGCAGCTTATACGGGATCAATGAGCAGTTCTTC. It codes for CASSLYGINEQFF.

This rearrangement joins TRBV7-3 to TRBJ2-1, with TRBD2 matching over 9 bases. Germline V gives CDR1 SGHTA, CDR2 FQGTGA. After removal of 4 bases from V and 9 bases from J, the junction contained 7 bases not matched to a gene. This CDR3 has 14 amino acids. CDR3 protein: CASSSTGLAGEQFF. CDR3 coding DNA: TGTGCCAGCAGCTCGACGGGACTAGCCGGTGAGCAGTTCTTC.

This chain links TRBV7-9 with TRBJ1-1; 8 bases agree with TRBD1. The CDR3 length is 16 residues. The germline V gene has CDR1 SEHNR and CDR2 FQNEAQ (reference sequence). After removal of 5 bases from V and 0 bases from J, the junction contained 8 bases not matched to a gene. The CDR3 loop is CASSPLTGVLNTEAFF. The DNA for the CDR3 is TGTGCCAGCAGCCCACTGACAGGGGTACTGAACACTGAAGCTTTCTTT.

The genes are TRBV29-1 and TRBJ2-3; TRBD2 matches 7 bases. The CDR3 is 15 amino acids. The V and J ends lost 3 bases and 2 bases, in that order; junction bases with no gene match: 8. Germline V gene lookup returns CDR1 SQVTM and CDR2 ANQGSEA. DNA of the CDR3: TGCAGCGTTGATTCGCTAGCGGTCTTCACAGATACGCAGTATTTT. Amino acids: CSVDSLAVFTDTQYF.

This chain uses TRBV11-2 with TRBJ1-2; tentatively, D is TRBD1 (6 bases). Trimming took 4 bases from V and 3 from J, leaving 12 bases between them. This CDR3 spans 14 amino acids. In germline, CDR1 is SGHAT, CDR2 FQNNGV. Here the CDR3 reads CASSSLRGYYGYTF. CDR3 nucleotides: TGTGCCAGCAGCTCCCTCAGGGGTTACTATGGCTACACCTTC.

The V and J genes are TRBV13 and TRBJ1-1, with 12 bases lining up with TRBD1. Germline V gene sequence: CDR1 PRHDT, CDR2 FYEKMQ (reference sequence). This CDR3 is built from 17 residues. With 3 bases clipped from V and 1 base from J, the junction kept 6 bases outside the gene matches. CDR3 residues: CASSLGGDRGPNTEAFF. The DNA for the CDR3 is TGTGCCAGCAGCTTGGGGGGGGACAGGGGGCCGAACACTGAAGCTTTCTTT. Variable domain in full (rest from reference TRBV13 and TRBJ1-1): AAGVIQSPRHLIKEKRETATLKCYPIPRHDTVYWYQQGPGQDPQFLISFYEKMQSDKGSIPDRFSAQQFSDYHSELNMSSLELGDSALYFCASSLGGDRGPNTEAFFGQGTRLTVV.

In nucleotides, the CDR3 is TGTGCCAGCAAAACCCAGGGACAGGGGAACGAGCAGTACTTC. Residues: CASKTQGQGNEQYF. The rearrangement uses TRBV2 and TRBJ2-7; TRBD1 agrees at 10 bases. The CDR3 extends over 14 amino acids. CDR1 is SNHLY, CDR2 FYNNEI, per germline. J gave up 5 bases and V 7 bases, and 8 bases lay outside the gene matches.

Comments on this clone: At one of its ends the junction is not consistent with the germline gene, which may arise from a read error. The CDR3 sequence: CASSLVPNGEQYF. CDR3 nucleotide sequence: TGTGCTAGCAGCTTAGTGCCAAACGGGGAGCAGTACTTC. This chain connects TRBV7-7 to TRBJ2-7; D is ambiguous. The CDR3 runs 13 residues. Looked up from germline, CDR1 is SSHAT and CDR2 is FNYEAQ (reference sequence).

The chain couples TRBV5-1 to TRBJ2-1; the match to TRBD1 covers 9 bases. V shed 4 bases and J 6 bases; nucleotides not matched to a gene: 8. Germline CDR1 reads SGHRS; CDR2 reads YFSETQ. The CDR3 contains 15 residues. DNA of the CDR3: TGCGCCAGCAGCGCCCGGGACAGGGATTTCAATGAGCAGTTCTTC. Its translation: CASSARDRDFNEQFF.

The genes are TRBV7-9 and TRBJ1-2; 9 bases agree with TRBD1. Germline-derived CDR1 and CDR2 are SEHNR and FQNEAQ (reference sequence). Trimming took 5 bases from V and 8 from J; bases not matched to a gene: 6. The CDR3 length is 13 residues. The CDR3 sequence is CASSVRDRVGYTF. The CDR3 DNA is TGTGCCAGCAGCGTCCGGGACAGGGTAGGCTACACCTTC.

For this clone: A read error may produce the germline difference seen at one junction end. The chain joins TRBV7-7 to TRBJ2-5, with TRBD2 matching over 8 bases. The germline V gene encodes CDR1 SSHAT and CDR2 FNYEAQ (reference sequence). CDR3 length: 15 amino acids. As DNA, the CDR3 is TGTGCTAGCAGCTTGCGGGAGGAGTTTAGGGAGACCCAGTACTTC. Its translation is CASSLREEFRETQYF. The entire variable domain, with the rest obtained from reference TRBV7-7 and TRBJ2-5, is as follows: GAGVSQSPRYKVTKRGQDVTLRCDPISSHATLYWYQQALGQGPEFLTYFNYEAQPDKSGLPSDRFSAERPEGSISTLTIQRTEQRDSAMYRCASSLREEFRETQYFGPGTRLLVL.

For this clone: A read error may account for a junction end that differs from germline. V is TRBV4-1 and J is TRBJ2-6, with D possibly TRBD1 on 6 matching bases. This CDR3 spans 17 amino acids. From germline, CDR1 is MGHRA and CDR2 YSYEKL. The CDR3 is CASSHTGSSSGANVLTF. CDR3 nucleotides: TGCGCCAGCAGTCATACAGGGAGTTCCTCTGGGGCCAACGTCCTAACTTTC.

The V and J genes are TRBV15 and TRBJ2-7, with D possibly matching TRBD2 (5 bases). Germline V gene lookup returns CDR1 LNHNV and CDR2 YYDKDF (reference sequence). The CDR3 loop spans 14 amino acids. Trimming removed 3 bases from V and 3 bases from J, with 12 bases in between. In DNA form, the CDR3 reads TGTGCCACCAGCAGTTCCCGAGGGAACTACGAGCAGTACTTC. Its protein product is CATSSSRGNYEQYF.